This entry describes one TCR beta chain. The source of the sample is a study of blood T cell repertoires in COVID-19. Study information: T cells, B-cell-depleted T cells, or PBMCs supplied cDNA or gDNA.

TCRdb's copy holds only in-frame clones and misses some; the assay was immunoSEQ multiplex PCR. The sample consists of approximately 30,000 clones, around four fifths of them appearing once. With 7 bases removed from V and 0 bases from J, the gap between germline ends came to 9 bases. CDR1 is SNHLY, CDR2 FYNNEI, per germline. The CDR3 contains 14 residues. This sequence was found in a man aged 70 or older with acute or convalescent COVID-19. The rearrangement joins TRBV2 to TRBJ2-2; the D is unclear. Material for sequencing was peripheral blood. In DNA, the CDR3 is TGTGCCAGCAAACTCATCCCGAACACCGGGGAGCTGTTTTTT. It codes for CASKLIPNTGELFF. Full variable domain (outside the CDR3, taken from reference TRBV2 and TRBJ2-2): EPEVTQTPSHQVTQMGQEVILRCVPISNHLYFYWYRQILGQKVEFLVSFYNNEISEKSEIFDDQFSVERPDGSNFTLKIRSTKLEDSAMYFCASKLIPNTGELFFGEGSRLTVL.